The rows below give T cell receptor beta chains drawn from one sample of a study of T-cell memory formation after mild COVID-19. TCRdb used MiXCR to reprocess the 5' RACE reads, holding one entry per CDR3 protein. This table has 380,000 or so distinct CDR3 sequences, about an eighth appearing once. Input material: PBMCs or a T cell subset sorted from them (not recorded which). These receptors all come from a man aged 18 to 30 who had mild COVID-19 (a few samples of this study predate the infection). Cell type and time point are not known. CDR3s include the opening cysteine and the closing phenylalanine or tryptophan. A D gene is named only where the DNA matches it firmly. Clone size is stated in some rows and not others, as once, few, many or a class when expanded.

V gene,CDR3 length,J gene,D gene,clone size,CDR3 DNA,CDR3 protein
TRBV7-2,15,TRBJ1-6,TRBD1,few,TGTGCCAGCAGCTGGTTGACAGGGGACAATTCACCCCTCCACTTT,CASSWLTGDNSPLHF
TRBV15,14,TRBJ2-7,TRBD2,many,TGTGCCACCAGCATACAGCGGGGGCCCTACGAGCAGTACTTC,CATSIQRGPYEQYF
TRBV4-2,16,TRBJ2-5,TRBD2,few,TGTGCCAGCAGCCAAGGTCGGCGGGGGATGCAAGAGACCCAGTACTTC,CASSQGRRGMQETQYF
TRBV10-3,12,TRBJ2-1,TRBD1,many,TGTGCCCTGAGGACAGGGGGCAATGAGCAGTTCTTC,CALRTGGNEQFF
TRBV15,14,TRBJ2-5,.,few,TGTGCCACCAGCAGAGACCCCGCGCAAGAGACCCAGTACTTC,CATSRDPAQETQYF
TRBV5-6,15,TRBJ1-4,.,.,TGTGCCAGCAGCTTGGCCAGCGACCTTAATGGGAAACTGTTTTTT,CASSLASDLNGKLFF
TRBV7-9,14,TRBJ1-1,.,few,TGTGCCAGCAGCTCTTCGGACAGGAACACTGAAGCTTTCTTT,CASSSSDRNTEAFF
TRBV18,16,TRBJ1-1,.,.,TGTGCCAGCTCACCACCCACCGGGGGGGCCAGCACTGAAGCTTTCTTT,CASSPPTGGASTEAFF
TRBV7-2,16,TRBJ2-5,.,many,TGTGCCAGCAGCTTAGATTGGGGGGGGCGCTCAAAGACCCAGTACTTC,CASSLDWGGRSKTQYF
TRBV7-6,13,TRBJ2-5,TRBD2,few,TGTGCCAGCAGCCCGGGACTAGCGGAGACCCAGTACTTC,CASSPGLAETQYF
TRBV29-1,11,TRBJ2-5,.,.,TGCAGCGTTGATCGTCGAGAGACCCAGTACTTC,CSVDRRETQYF
TRBV4-2,16,TRBJ2-5,TRBD2,.,TGTGCCAGCAGCCAAGATCGCGGGGGGGATCTGGAGACCCAGTACTTC,CASSQDRGGDLETQYF
TRBV20-1,17,TRBJ2-1,TRBD2,few,TGCAGTGCTAGCGGGTTTACCGAGGGGCGGGGGGCCAATGAGCAGTTCTTC,CSASGFTEGRGANEQFF
TRBV2,14,TRBJ2-5,TRBD2,few,TGTGCCAGCCGAGGAGGTCGGGGGGTAGAGACCCAGTACTTC,CASRGGRGVETQYF
TRBV13,14,TRBJ2-4,TRBD2,.,TGTGCCAGCAGCTTTACAGCTAGCGGAAACATTCAGTACTTC,CASSFTASGNIQYF
TRBV5-5,16,TRBJ1-2,.,few,TGTGCCAGCAGCTTGCCAGGGACCCGGTTAGTCTATGGCTACACCTTC,CASSLPGTRLVYGYTF
TRBV5-1,16,TRBJ2-5,.,few,TGCGCCAGCAGCGCGGTGGGGGCGGCGGATCAAGAGACCCAGTACTTC,CASSAVGAADQETQYF
TRBV2,13,TRBJ1-3,.,.,TGTGCCAGCCTGGGACCTTATGCTGACACCATATATTTT,CASLGPYADTIYF
TRBV7-2,14,TRBJ2-1,.,many,TGTGCCAGCAGCCCTAGTCGCCCTCACAATGAGCAGTTCTTC,CASSPSRPHNEQFF
TRBV20-1,14,TRBJ1-1,.,.,TGCAGTGCTACGCCCACCAGGGTAGGCACTGAAGCTTTCTTT,CSATPTRVGTEAFF
TRBV5-1,14,TRBJ2-1,.,few,TGCGCCAGCAGCTTGATGGACACCTACAATGAGCAGTTCTTC,CASSLMDTYNEQFF
TRBV6-6,15,TRBJ2-1,TRBD2,.,TGTGCCAGCAGACAAGTAGCGGGGGCCCACAATGAGCAGTTCTTC,CASRQVAGAHNEQFF
TRBV19,15,TRBJ2-5,TRBD1,.,TGTGCCAGTTGTAACCCGGACAGGCCCCAAGAGACCCAGTACTTC,CASCNPDRPQETQYF
TRBV7-9,14,TRBJ2-3,.,.,TGTGCCAGCAGCGTTAGCGTTTCCACAGATACGCAGTATTTT,CASSVSVSTDTQYF
TRBV18,15,TRBJ1-1,.,.,TGTGCCAGCTCACCACCGGGACGGGTGAACACTGAAGCTTTCTTT,CASSPPGRVNTEAFF
TRBV6-6,14,TRBJ2-3,.,.,TGTGCCAGCACTCAGTGGGGGGCCCCAGATACGCAGTATTTT,CASTQWGAPDTQYF
TRBV4-1,14,TRBJ1-1,.,.,TGCGCCAGCAGCCACCAAACGGGGGGCACTGAAGCTTTCTTT,CASSHQTGGTEAFF
TRBV7-8,13,TRBJ1-6,.,.,TGTGCCAGCAGCCCACTCGGTAATTCACCCCTCCACTTT,CASSPLGNSPLHF
TRBV27,15,TRBJ1-1,.,few,TGTGCCAGCAGTTTACTACATAGGCAGGGGAGTGAAGCTTTCTTT,CASSLLHRQGSEAFF
TRBV6-2/TRBV6-3,15,TRBJ2-3,.,.,TGTGCCAGCCGCATCGGTCCGCTTCTCTCAGATACGCAGTATTTT,CASRIGPLLSDTQYF
TRBV20-1,18,TRBJ2-1,TRBD2,.,TGCAGTGCTAGAGATTGGGTAGCGGGGGGATCCTCCTACAATGAGCAGTTCTTC,CSARDWVAGGSSYNEQFF
TRBV5-1,17,TRBJ1-6,.,few,TGCGCCAGCAGCTTGGTCGGCTCGGGAGTCGGAGGATCACCCCTCCACTTT,CASSLVGSGVGGSPLHF
TRBV5-1,17,TRBJ2-1,TRBD2,many,TGCGCCAGCTTTGGGGGACTAGCGGGGGATTCCTACAATGAGCAGTTCTTC,CASFGGLAGDSYNEQFF
TRBV12-3/TRBV12-4,13,TRBJ2-2,.,few,TGTGCCAGCAGTTTACCAGGGATCGGGGAGCTGTTTTTT,CASSLPGIGELFF
TRBV5-1,13,TRBJ1-2,.,.,TGCGCCAGCAGCTTCACGGACGCCGAAGGCTACACCTTC,CASSFTDAEGYTF
TRBV7-2,16,TRBJ1-1,.,.,TGTGCCAGCAGCTCAGCTCCTTCGACAGGCAACACTGAAGCTTTCTTT,CASSSAPSTGNTEAFF
TRBV6-2/TRBV6-3,13,TRBJ1-1,.,few,TGTGCCAGCAGTTTTTCGGTTCCCAATGAAGCTTTCTTT,CASSFSVPNEAFF
TRBV4-3,13,TRBJ1-1,.,few,TGCGCCGCCTCAGCCTCCCAAAACACTGAAGCTTTCTTT,CAASASQNTEAFF
TRBV20-1,15,TRBJ2-5,.,few,TGCAGTGCTAGAGATAGTGGGCTAGCCATGAAGACCCAGTACTTC,CSARDSGLAMKTQYF
TRBV4-1,15,TRBJ1-2,.,.,TGCGCCAGCAGCATCCGCACGGCCGGGATGGATGGCTACACCTTC,CASSIRTAGMDGYTF
TRBV25-1,14,TRBJ1-4,.,few,TGTGCCAGCAGTACACCGGACCGGAATGAAAAACTGTTTTTT,CASSTPDRNEKLFF
TRBV5-5,15,TRBJ2-3,.,few,TGTGCCAGCAGCTCATCGGGGTTTGGTTCCGATACGCAGTATTTT,CASSSSGFGSDTQYF
TRBV7-2,15,TRBJ1-2,TRBD1,.,TGTGCCAGCAGCCCTTACTCCGGGACAGGGAATGGCTACACCTTC,CASSPYSGTGNGYTF
TRBV5-1,14,TRBJ2-1,.,many,TGCGCCAGCAGCTATGGGGGGTACTACAATGAGCAGTTCTTC,CASSYGGYYNEQFF
TRBV7-9,14,TRBJ2-7,TRBD2,.,TGTGCCAGCAGTCCACCCGGGAGGACCTACGAGCAGTACTTC,CASSPPGRTYEQYF
TRBV7-9,12,TRBJ2-1,.,many,TGTGCCAGCAGCTTATTGACGGATGAGCAGTTCTTC,CASSLLTDEQFF
TRBV29-1,16,TRBJ2-1,TRBD1,.,TGCAGCGTCGCAGACGCCTCCGGGACAGGTAATCATGAGCAGTTCTTC,CSVADASGTGNHEQFF
TRBV7-6,14,TRBJ1-2,.,.,TGTGCCAGCAGCCGGGCCCAGATCGGGTATGGCTACACCTTC,CASSRAQIGYGYTF
TRBV21-1,12,TRBJ2-3,.,.,TGTGCCAGCAGCCCCCCGTGGTATACGCAGTATTTT,CASSPPWYTQYF
TRBV29-1,13,TRBJ1-2,TRBD1,many,TGCAGCGTTGAAGATCGACAGGGGGATGGCTACACCTTC,CSVEDRQGDGYTF
TRBV11-1,14,TRBJ1-1,.,many,TGTGCCAGCAGCTTCGGGACGGCGAACACTGAAGCTTTCTTT,CASSFGTANTEAFF
TRBV27,11,TRBJ2-7,.,.,TGTGCCAGGGGGGTCCGTGGCGAGCAGTACTTC,CARGVRGEQYF
TRBV6-2/TRBV6-3,15,TRBJ2-5,TRBD2,few,TGTGCCAGCAGTCGGACTAGCGGGGATACGGAGACCCAGTACTTC,CASSRTSGDTETQYF